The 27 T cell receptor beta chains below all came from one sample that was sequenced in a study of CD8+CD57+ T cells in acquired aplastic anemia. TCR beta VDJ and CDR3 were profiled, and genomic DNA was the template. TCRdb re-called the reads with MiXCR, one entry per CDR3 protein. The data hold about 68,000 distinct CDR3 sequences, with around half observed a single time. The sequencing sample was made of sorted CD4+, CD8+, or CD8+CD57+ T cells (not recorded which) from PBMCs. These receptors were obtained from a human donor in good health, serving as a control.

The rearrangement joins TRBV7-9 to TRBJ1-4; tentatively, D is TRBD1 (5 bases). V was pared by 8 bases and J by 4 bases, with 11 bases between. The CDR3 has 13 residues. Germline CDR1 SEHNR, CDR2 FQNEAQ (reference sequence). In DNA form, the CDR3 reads TGTGCCAGCCTTGACAGCAATAATGAAAAACTGTTTTTT. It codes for CASLDSNNEKLFF.

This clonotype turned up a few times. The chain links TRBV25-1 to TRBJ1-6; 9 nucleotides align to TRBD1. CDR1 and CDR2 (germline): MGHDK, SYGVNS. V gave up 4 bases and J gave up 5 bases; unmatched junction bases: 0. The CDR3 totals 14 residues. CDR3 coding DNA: TGTGCCAGCAGTGGGACAGGGGATAATTCACCCCTCCACTTT. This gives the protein CASSGTGDNSPLHF.

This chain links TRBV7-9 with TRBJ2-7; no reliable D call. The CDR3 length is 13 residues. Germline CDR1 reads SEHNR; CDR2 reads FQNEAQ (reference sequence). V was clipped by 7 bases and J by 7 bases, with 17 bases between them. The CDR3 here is CASNLFPQDEQYF. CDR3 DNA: TGTGCCAGCAACCTCTTCCCTCAGGATGAGCAGTACTTC.

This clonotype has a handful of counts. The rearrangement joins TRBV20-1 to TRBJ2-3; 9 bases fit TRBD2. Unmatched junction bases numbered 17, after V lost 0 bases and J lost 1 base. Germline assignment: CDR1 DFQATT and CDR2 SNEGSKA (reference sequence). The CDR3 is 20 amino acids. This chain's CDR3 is CSARDFGLASGVARTDTQYF. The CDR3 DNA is TGCAGTGCTAGAGATTTTGGGCTGGCTAGCGGGGTGGCTCGCACAGATACGCAGTATTTT.

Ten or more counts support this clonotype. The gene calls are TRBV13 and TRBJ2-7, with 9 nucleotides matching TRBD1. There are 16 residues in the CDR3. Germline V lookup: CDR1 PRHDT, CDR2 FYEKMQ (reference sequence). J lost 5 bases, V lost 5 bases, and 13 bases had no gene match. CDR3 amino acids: CASSPAGDRAGHEQYF. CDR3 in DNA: TGTGCCAGCAGCCCCGCCGGGGACAGGGCGGGCCACGAGCAGTACTTC. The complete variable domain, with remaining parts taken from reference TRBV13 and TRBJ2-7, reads AAGVIQSPRHLIKEKRETATLKCYPIPRHDTVYWYQQGPGQDPQFLISFYEKMQSDKGSIPDRFSAQQFSDYHSELNMSSLELGDSALYFCASSPAGDRAGHEQYFGPGTRLTVT.

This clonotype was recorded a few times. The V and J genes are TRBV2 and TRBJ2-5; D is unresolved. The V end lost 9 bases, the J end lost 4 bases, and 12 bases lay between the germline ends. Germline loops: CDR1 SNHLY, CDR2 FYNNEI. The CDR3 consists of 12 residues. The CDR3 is CASGVVGETQYF. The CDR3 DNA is TGTGCCAGTGGGGTGGTAGGAGAGACCCAGTACTTC. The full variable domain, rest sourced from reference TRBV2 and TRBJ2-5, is EPEVTQTPSHQVTQMGQEVILRCVPISNHLYFYWYRQILGQKVEFLVSFYNNEISEKSEIFDDQFSVERPDGSNFTLKIRSTKLEDSAMYFCASGVVGETQYFGPGTRLLVL.

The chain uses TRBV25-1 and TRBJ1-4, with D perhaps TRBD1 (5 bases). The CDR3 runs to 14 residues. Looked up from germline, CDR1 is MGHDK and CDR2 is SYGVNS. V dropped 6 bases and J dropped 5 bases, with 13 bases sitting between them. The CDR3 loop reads CASRGAGTNEKLFF. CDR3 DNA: TGTGCCAGCAGGGGAGCAGGGACGAATGAAAAACTGTTTTTT.

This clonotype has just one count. The CDR3 sequence is CASTTGTHRGNQPQHF. The CDR3 bases are TGTGCCAGTACCACAGGGACACACCGTGGGAATCAGCCCCAGCATTTT. The chain combines TRBV19 with TRBJ1-5; D is possibly TRBD1 (6 bases). This CDR3 is 16 amino acids long. V was shortened by 7 bases and J by 4 bases, with 20 bases between the two germline ends. Germline assignment: CDR1 LNHDA and CDR2 SQIVND (reference sequence).

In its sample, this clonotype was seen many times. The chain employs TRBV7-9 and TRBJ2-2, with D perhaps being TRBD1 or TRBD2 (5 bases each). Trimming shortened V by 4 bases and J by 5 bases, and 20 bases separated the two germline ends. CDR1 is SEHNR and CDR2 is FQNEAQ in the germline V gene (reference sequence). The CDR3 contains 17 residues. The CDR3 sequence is CASSSEDRDGGTGELFF. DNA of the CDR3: TGTGCCAGCAGCTCAGAGGACCGGGACGGTGGTACCGGGGAGCTGTTTTTT.

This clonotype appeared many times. DNA for the CDR3: TGTGCCAGCAGTCTAGACATGGGCACTGAAGCTTTCTTT. Translating gives CASSLDMGTEAFF. V gene TRBV12-3 or TRBV12-4 combines with J gene TRBJ1-1; D is ambiguous. V dropped 5 bases and J dropped 4 bases, with 11 bases sitting between them. This CDR3 is built from 13 residues.

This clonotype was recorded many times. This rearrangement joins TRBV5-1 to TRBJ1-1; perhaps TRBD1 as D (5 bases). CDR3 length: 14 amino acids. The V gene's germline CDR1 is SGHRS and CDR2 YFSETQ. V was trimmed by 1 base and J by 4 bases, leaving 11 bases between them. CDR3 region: CASSLNSGGTEAFF. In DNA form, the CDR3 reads TGCGCCAGCAGCTTGAACTCCGGGGGCACTGAAGCTTTCTTT.

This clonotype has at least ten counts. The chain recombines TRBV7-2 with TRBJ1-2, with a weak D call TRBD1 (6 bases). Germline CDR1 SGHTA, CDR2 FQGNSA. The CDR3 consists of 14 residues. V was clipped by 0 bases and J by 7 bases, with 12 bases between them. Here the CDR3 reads CASSLAPGAGGYTF. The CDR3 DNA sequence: TGTGCCAGCAGCTTAGCTCCGGGGGCGGGTGGCTACACCTTC.

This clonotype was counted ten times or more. CDR3 sequence reads: CSARDRRKDTIYF. The DNA of the CDR3 is TGCAGTGCGCGGGACAGACGCAAGGACACCATATATTTT. The J gene is TRBJ1-3, the V gene TRBV20-1; 7 bases map to TRBD1. Trimming cost V 6 bases and J 8 bases; bases outside gene matches: 10. Looked up from germline, CDR1 is DFQATT and CDR2 is SNEGSKA (reference sequence). The length of the CDR3 is 13 residues.

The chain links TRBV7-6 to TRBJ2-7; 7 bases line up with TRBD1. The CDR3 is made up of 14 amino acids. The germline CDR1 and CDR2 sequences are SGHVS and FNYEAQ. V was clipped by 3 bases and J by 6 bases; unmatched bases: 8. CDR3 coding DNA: TGTGCCAGCAGCTTTAGCGACAGGGCGTCCGAGCAGTACTTC. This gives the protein CASSFSDRASEQYF.

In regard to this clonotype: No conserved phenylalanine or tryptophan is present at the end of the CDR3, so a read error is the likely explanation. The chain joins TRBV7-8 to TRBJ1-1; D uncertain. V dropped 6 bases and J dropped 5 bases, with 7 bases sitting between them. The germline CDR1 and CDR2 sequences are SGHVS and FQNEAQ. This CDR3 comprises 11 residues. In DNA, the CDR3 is TGTGCCAGCAGGGGCGAAACTGAAGCTTTCCTT. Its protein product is CASRGETEAFL.

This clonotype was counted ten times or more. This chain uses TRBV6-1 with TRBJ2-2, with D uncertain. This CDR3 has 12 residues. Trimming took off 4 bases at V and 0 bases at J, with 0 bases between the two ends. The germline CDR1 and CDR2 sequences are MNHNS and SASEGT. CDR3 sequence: CASSANTGELFF. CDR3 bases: TGTGCCAGCAGTGCGAACACCGGGGAGCTGTTTTTT.

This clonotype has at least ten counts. The CDR3 spells CAWSSGTGLGEQYF. For the CDR3, the DNA is TGTGCCTGGAGCTCCGGGACAGGGTTGGGCGAGCAGTACTTC. The J gene is TRBJ2-7, the V gene TRBV30; 9 positions agree with TRBD1. CDR1 GTSNPN and CDR2 SVGIG come from the germline V gene (reference sequence). V gave up 3 bases and J gave up 6 bases; unmatched junction bases: 9. This CDR3 has 14 residues. Full variable domain (remainder filled in from reference TRBV30 and TRBJ2-7): SQTIHQWPATLVQPVGSPLSLECTVEGTSNPNLYWYRQAAGRGLQLLFYSVGIGQISSEVPQNLSASRPQDRQFILSSKKLLLSDSGFYLCAWSSGTGLGEQYFGPGTRLTVT.

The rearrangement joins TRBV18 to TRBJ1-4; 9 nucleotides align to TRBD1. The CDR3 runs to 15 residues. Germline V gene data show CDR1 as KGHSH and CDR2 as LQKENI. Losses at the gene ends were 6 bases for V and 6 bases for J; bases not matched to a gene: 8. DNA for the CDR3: TGTGCCAGCTCTGCGGACAGGGGAGGGGATGAAAAACTGTTTTTT. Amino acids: CASSADRGGDEKLFF.

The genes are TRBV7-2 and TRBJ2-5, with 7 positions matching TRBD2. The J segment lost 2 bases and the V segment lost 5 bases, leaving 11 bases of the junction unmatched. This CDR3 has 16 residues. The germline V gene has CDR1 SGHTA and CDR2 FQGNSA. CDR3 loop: CASSPSGVSFQETQYF. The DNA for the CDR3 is TGTGCCAGCAGCCCGAGCGGGGTGTCTTTTCAAGAGACCCAGTACTTC. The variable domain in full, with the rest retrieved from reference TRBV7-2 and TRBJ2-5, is GAGVSQSPSNKVTEKGKDVELRCDPISGHTALYWYRQSLGQGLEFLIYFQGNSAPDKSGLPSDRFSAERTGGSVSTLTIQRTQQEDSAVYLCASSPSGVSFQETQYFGPGTRLLVL.

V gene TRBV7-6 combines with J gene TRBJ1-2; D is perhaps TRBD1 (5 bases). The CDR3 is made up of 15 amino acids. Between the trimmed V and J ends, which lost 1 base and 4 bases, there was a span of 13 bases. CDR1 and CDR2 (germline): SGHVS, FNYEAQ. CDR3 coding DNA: TGTGCCAGCAGCTTAGTGAAGGAGACAGCCTATGGCTACACCTTC. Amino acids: CASSLVKETAYGYTF. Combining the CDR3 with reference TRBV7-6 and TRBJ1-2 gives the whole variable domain GAGVSQSPRYKVTKRGQDVALRCDPISGHVSLYWYRQALGQGPEFLTYFNYEAQQDKSGLPNDRFSAERPEGSISTLTIQRTEQRDSAMYRCASSLVKETAYGYTFGSGTRLTVV.

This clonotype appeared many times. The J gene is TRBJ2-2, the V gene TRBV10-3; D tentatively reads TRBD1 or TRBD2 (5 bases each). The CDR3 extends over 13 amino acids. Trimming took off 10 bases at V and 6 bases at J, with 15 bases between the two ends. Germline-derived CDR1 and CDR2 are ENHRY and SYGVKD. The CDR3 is CATLQGESGELFF. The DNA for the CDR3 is TGTGCCACACTCCAGGGAGAATCCGGGGAGCTGTTTTTT.

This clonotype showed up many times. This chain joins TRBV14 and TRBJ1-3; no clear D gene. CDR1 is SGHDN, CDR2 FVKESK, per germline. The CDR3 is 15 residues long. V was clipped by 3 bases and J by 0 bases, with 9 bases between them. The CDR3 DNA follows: TGTGCCAGCAGCCACGGATGGGACTCTGGAAACACCATATATTTT. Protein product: CASSHGWDSGNTIYF.

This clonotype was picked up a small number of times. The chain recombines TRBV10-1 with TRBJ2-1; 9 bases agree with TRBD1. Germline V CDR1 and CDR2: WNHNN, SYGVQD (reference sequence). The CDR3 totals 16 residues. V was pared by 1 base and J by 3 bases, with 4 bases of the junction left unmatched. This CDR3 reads CASSEYRTGDYNEQFF. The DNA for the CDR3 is TGCGCCAGCAGTGAGTATCGGACAGGGGACTACAATGAGCAGTTCTTC.

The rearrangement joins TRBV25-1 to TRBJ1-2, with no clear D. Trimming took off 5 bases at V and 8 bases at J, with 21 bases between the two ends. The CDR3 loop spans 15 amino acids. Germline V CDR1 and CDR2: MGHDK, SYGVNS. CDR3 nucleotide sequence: TGTGCCAGCAGTCCCGCCGAACTCCACCTCTCCGGCTACACCTTC. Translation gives CASSPAELHLSGYTF.

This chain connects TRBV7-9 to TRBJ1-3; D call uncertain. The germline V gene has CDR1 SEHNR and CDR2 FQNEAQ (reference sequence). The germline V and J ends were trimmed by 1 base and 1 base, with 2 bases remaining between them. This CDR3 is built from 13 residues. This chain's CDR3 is CASSLVSGNTIYF. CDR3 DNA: TGTGCCAGCAGCTTAGTTTCTGGAAACACCATATATTTT. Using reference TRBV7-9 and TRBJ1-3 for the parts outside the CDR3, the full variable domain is DTGVSQNPRHKITKRGQNVTFRCDPISEHNRLYWYRQTLGQGPEFLTYFQNEAQLEKSRLLSDRFSAERPKGSFSTLEIQRTEQGDSAMYLCASSLVSGNTIYFGEGSWLTVV.

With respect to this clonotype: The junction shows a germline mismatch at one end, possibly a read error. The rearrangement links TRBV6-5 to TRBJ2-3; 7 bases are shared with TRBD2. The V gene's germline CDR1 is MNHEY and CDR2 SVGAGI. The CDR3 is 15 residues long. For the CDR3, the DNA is TGTGCCAGCAGTTATGGCTTGCGGGAGCAGGATACGCAGTGTTTT. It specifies CASSYGLREQDTQCF.

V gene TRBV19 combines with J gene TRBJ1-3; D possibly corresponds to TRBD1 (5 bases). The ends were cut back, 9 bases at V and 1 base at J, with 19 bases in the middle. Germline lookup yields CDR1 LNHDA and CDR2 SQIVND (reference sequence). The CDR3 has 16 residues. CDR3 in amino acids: CASTRGPRGSGNTIYF. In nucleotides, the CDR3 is TGTGCCAGCACGAGGGGCCCTCGGGGGTCTGGAAACACCATATATTTT. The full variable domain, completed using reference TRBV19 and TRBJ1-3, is DGGITQSPKYLFRKEGQNVTLSCEQNLNHDAMYWYRQDPGQGLRLIYYSQIVNDFQKGDIAEGYSVSREKKESFPLTVTSAQKNPTAFYLCASTRGPRGSGNTIYFGEGSWLTVV.